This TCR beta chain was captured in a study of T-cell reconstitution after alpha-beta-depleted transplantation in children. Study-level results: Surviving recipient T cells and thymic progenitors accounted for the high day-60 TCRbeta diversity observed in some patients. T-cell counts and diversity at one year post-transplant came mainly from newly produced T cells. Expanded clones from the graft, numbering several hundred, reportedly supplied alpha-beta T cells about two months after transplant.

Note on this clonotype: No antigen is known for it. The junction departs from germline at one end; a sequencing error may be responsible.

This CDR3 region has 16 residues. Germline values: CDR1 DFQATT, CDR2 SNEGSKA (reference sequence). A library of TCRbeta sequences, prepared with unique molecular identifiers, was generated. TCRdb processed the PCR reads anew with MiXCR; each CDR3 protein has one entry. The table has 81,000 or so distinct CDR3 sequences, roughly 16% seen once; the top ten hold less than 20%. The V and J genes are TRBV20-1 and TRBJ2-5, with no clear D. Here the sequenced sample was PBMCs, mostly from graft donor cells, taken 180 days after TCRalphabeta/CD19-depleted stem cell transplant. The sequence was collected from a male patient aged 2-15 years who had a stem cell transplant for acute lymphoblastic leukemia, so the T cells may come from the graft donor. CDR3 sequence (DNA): TGCAGTGCTACAAACCCACGCCCAGCGAACCAAGAGACCCGGTACTTC. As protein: CSATNPRPANQETRYF.